The 10 T cell receptor beta chains below were found in one sample sequenced in a study of blood T cells in healthy people across ages. The use of a sample-barcoded 5' primer and a J-beta primer mix characterized a second PCR of roughly 6 to 11 cycles. Via MiXCR, TCRdb re-called the 5' RACE reads, giving one row per CDR3 protein. This table has about 760,000 distinct CDR3 sequences, roughly 25% appearing once. This sample also belongs to another study, concerning T cells of mothers and their children.

The sequenced sample consisted of blood. These receptors were obtained from a boy between 5 and 17 years old in good health.

This sequence joins TRBV18 and TRBJ2-3, with TRBD2 as a possible D gene (6 bases). Trimming pared 6 bases from V and 2 bases from J, leaving 12 bases between. CDR3 length equals 14 residues. Germline assignment: CDR1 KGHSH and CDR2 LQKENI. The chain's CDR3 is CASSRGGHTDTQYF. For the CDR3, the DNA is TGTGCCAGCTCTCGGGGAGGACACACAGATACGCAGTATTTT.

This clonotype has only a few counts. This chain connects TRBV5-1 to TRBJ2-5, with 8 positions matching TRBD2. The CDR3 is made up of 17 amino acids. Germline CDR1 reads SGHRS; CDR2 reads YFSETQ. V was pared by 2 bases and J by 0 bases, with 9 bases of the junction left unmatched. The CDR3 DNA reads TGCGCCAGCAGCTTTAGCGGGATAGGGCCGTACCAAGAGACCCAGTACTTC. The encoded protein is CASSFSGIGPYQETQYF.

The V and J genes are TRBV20-1 and TRBJ1-3; no firm D call. V shed 3 bases and J shed 7 bases, with 7 bases lying between them. Germline CDR1 reads DFQATT; CDR2 reads SNEGSKA (reference sequence). The CDR3 has 11 residues. The DNA for the CDR3 is TGCAGTGCTAGGGAGGTGAACACCATATATTTT. Translated, it gives CSAREVNTIYF.

The CDR3 bases are TGTGCCAGCAGTCCCCCTCAAGACAGACCCCTACTGGGAGATACGCAGTATTTT. This gives the protein CASSPPQDRPLLGDTQYF. The chain has TRBV6-1 and TRBJ2-3; possibly TRBD1 for D (5 bases). The CDR3 runs to 18 residues. V was shortened by 5 bases and J by 5 bases, with 26 bases between the two germline ends. CDR1 MNHNS and CDR2 SASEGT come from the germline V gene.

The chain is built from TRBV9 and TRBJ2-6; TRBD1 matches 7 bases. Per germline, CDR1 SGDLS and CDR2 YYNGEE. The CDR3 totals 17 residues. After removal of 0 bases from V and 0 bases from J, the junction contained 3 bases not matched to a gene. For the CDR3, the DNA is TGTGCCAGCAGCGTAGCTCCAGGGGGCTCTGGGGCCAACGTCCTGACTTTC. Amino acids: CASSVAPGGSGANVLTF.

The chain employs TRBV20-1 and TRBJ2-1, with a weak D call TRBD1 (5 bases). From germline, CDR1 is DFQATT and CDR2 SNEGSKA (reference sequence). CDR3 size: 13 residues. Trimming removed 4 bases from V and 7 bases from J, with 14 bases in between. The CDR3 spells CSATGIYWNEQFF. The CDR3 DNA sequence: TGCAGTGCTACAGGGATATATTGGAATGAGCAGTTCTTC.

V is TRBV6-2 or TRBV6-3 and J is TRBJ2-7; D possibly corresponds to TRBD1 (5 bases). CDR1 and CDR2 from the germline V gene are MNHEY and SVGEGT. The V end lost 1 base, the J end lost 5 bases, and 12 bases lay between the germline ends. This CDR3 spans 14 amino acids. The CDR3 DNA follows: TGTGCCAGCAGTTACTTCCCAGGGCCGAACGAGCAGTACTTC. It encodes CASSYFPGPNEQYF.

This clonotype was seen a few times. V and J are TRBV7-6 and TRBJ1-4, with D hard to call. The CDR3 loop spans 12 amino acids. The V gene's germline CDR1 is SGHVS and CDR2 FNYEAQ. Deletions cut 5 bases from V and 7 bases from J, with 8 bases between. The CDR3 sequence: CASSRWGEKLFF. CDR3 nucleotides: TGTGCCAGCAGCCGCTGGGGTGAAAAACTGTTTTTT.

In its sample, this clonotype was seen many times. In nucleotides, the CDR3 is TGTGCCAGCAGCAGGGGACAGGGGGCTTCTTTGGGGTACGAGCAGTACTTC. Translated: CASSRGQGASLGYEQYF. This rearrangement joins TRBV7-2 to TRBJ2-7; 12 bases agree with TRBD1. The CDR3 is 17 residues long. V gave up 5 bases and J gave up 4 bases; unmatched junction bases: 12. The germline V gene has CDR1 SGHTA and CDR2 FQGNSA.

V and J are TRBV29-1 and TRBJ2-7; 7 nucleotides align to TRBD1. J was trimmed by 2 bases and V by 6 bases; bases with no gene match: 7. CDR1 SQVTM and CDR2 ANQGSEA come from the germline V gene. This CDR3 contains 13 residues. The CDR3 DNA reads TGCAGCGTGCTAAACAGGGGAACCTACGAGCAGTACTTC. Translated: CSVLNRGTYEQYF.